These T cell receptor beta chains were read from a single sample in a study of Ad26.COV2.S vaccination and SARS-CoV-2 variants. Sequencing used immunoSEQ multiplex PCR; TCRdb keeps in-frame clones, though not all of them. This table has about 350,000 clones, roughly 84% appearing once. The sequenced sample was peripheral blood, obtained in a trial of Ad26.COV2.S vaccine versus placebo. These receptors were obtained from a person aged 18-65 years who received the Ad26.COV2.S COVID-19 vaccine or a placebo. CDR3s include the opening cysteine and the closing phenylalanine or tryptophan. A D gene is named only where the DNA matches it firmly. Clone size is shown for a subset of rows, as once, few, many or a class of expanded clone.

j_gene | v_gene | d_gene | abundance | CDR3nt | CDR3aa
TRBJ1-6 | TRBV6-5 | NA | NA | TGTGCCAGCAGCCGGAGGGAGCCCTATAATTCACCCCTCCACTTT | CASSRREPYNSPLHF
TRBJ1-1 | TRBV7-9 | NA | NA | TGTGCCAGCAGCTTAGATATCGTTAGGGAAGGTGAAGCTTTCTTT | CASSLDIVREGEAFF
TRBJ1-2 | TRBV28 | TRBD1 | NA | TGTGCCAGCCTCACCGCAACAGGGACAGGGGGCGAAGCTAACTATGGCTACACCTTC | CASLTATGTGGEANYGYTF
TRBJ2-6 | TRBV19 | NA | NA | TGTGCCAGTAGAGACCGCCTCTCTGGGGCCAACGTCCTGACTTTC | CASRDRLSGANVLTF
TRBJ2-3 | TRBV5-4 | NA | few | TGTGCCAGCAGCTCTCTAAGCACAGATACGCAGTATTTT | CASSSLSTDTQYF
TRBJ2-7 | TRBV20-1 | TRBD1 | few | TGCAGTGCCAGTGGGACAGTTCCTACGGAGCAGTACTTC | CSASGTVPTEQYF
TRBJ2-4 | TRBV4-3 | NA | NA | TGCGCCAGCAGCCAAGAAGGCGGGCCTCAAAACATTCAGTACTTC | CASSQEGGPQNIQYF
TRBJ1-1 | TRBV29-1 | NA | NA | TGCAGCGCCAAAACAGGGATGAACACTGAAGCTTTCTTT | CSAKTGMNTEAFF
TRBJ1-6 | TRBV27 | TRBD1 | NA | TGTGCCAGCAGTTCGACAGGGCTAAATAATTCACCCCTCCACTTT | CASSSTGLNNSPLHF
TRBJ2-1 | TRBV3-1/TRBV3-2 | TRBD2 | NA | TGTGCCAGCAGCCAAGAATGGGCTAGCGGGAGTTTTTGGCATGAGCAGTTCTTC | CASSQEWASGSFWHEQFF
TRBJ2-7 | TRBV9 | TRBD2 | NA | TGTGCCAGCAGCGTAGGAGGGAGGGGAAGTGAGCAGTACTTC | CASSVGGRGSEQYF
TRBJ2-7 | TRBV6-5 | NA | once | TGTGCCAGCAGTTACCCCTGGGGCGAGCAGTACTTC | CASSYPWGEQYF
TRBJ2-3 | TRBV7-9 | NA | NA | TGTGCCAGCAGCACGAGGGGGGCAGATACGCAGTATTTT | CASSTRGADTQYF
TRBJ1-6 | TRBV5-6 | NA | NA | TGTGCCAGCAGCTCGGGGGGGGGCCGATCACCCCTCCACTTT | CASSSGGGRSPLHF
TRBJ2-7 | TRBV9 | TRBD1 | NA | TGTGCCAGCAGCGCAGGGGGCTCCTACGAGCAGTACTTC | CASSAGGSYEQYF
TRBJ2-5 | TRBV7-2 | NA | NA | TGTGCCAGCAGCTTAGCCGCGCAGGGGGGTCAAGAGACCCAGTACTTC | CASSLAAQGGQETQYF
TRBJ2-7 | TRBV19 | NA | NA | TGTGCCAGTAGTATACAGGTCTTCTCCTACGAGCAGTACTTC | CASSIQVFSYEQYF
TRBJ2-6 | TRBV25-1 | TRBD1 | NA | TGTGCCAGCAGTGTCCGGGACAGGGTCGCCTCTGGGGCCAACGTCCTGACTTTC | CASSVRDRVASGANVLTF
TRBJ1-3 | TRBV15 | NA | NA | TGTGCCACCAGCAGAGGTGGGACACCCACCACGGACACCATATATTTT | CATSRGGTPTTDTIYF
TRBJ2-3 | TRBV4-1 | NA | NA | TGCGCCAGCAGCCATCTAAGCTCAAGGGGGGCAGGAGATACGCAGTATTTT | CASSHLSSRGAGDTQYF
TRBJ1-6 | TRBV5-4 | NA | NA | TGTGCCAGCAGCTATACGTCCCTCCACTTT | CASSYTSLHF
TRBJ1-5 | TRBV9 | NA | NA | TGTGCCAGCAGCGTAGGGCGTAATAGCAATCAGCCCCAGCATTTT | CASSVGRNSNQPQHF
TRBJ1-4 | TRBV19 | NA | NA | TGTGCCAGTAGTATTACGGGTGCTAATGAAAAACTGTTTTTT | CASSITGANEKLFF
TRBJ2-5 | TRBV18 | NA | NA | TGTGCCAGCTCAACCCAGGGCAGGGAGACCCAGTACTTC | CASSTQGRETQYF
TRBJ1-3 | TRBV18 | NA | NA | TGTGCCAGCTCATCAGACAGGGGAAACACCATATATTTT | CASSSDRGNTIYF
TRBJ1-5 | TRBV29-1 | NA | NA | TGCAGCGTTGGGCAGTTCGGTCAGCCCCAGCATTTT | CSVGQFGQPQHF
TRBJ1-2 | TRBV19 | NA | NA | TGTGCCAGTAGTATAGGGTCGCATAATACTAACTATGGCTACACCTTC | CASSIGSHNTNYGYTF
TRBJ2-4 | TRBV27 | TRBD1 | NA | TGTGCCAGCAGTTTAGGAAGGGGGCGGGACATTCAGTACTTC | CASSLGRGRDIQYF
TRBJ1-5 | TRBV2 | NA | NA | TGTGCCAGCAGTGAGTTCCTGGGGAGCAATCAGCCCCAGCATTTT | CASSEFLGSNQPQHF
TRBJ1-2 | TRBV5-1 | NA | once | TGCGCCAGCAGCTTGGTCCCTACGACGGAGATCTATGGCTACACCTTC | CASSLVPTTEIYGYTF
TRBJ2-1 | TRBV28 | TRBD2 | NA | TGTGCCAGCAGTTTGACTAGCGGGAGCAATGAGCAGTTCTTC | CASSLTSGSNEQFF
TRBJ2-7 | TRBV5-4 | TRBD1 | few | TGTGCCAGCAAACCTGCCCCCAAGGACAGGAACTACGAGCAGTACTTC | CASKPAPKDRNYEQYF
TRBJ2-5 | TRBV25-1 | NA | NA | TGTGCCAGCGGGAGGGGGGAAGAGACCCAGTACTTC | CASGRGEETQYF
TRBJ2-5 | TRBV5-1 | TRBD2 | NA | TGCGCCAGCAGCTTGGCCCTAGCGGGAAAGCAAGAGACCCAGTACTTC | CASSLALAGKQETQYF
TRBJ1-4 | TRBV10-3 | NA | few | TGTGCCATCAGTGACGAGAGGAGGGGCAGTGAAAAACTGTTTTTT | CAISDERRGSEKLFF
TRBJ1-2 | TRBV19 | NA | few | TGTGCCAGTAGTATTGACGGTGAGGCGTCCGGCTACACCTTC | CASSIDGEASGYTF
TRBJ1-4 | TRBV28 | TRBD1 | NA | TGTGCCAGCAAAAACCAGGGGGCGATAGGATATGAAAAACTGTTTTTT | CASKNQGAIGYEKLFF
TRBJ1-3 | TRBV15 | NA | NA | TGTGCCACCAGCAGAGGCCCCCCGTCCTCTGGAAACACCATATATTTT | CATSRGPPSSGNTIYF
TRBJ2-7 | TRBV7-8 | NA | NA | TGTGCCAGCAGCATCCGGGGGAGCTACGAGCAGTACTTC | CASSIRGSYEQYF
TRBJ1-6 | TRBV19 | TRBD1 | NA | TGTGCCAGTAGTCCCGGACAGGGGGATTATTCACCCCTCCACTTT | CASSPGQGDYSPLHF
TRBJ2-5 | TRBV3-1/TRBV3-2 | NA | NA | TGTGCCAGCAGCCAAGATTTCCGGCGCGGCGGAAAGACCCAGTACTTC | CASSQDFRRGGKTQYF
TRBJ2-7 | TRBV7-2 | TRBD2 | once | TGTGCCAGCAGCCCGACTAGCGGGAGTTTTAGGGAGCAGTACTTC | CASSPTSGSFREQYF
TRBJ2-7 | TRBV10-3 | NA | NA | TGTGCCATCAGTGAGAGTCGGGGGCGCTACGAGCAGTACTTC | CAISESRGRYEQYF
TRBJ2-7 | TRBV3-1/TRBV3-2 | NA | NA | TGTGCCAGCAGCCACCAGTCCGAGCAGTACTTC | CASSHQSEQYF
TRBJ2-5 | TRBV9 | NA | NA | TGTGCCAGCGGGAGGGGGCAAGAGACCCAGTACTTC | CASGRGQETQYF
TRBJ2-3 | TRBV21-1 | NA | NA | TGTGCCAGCAGCAAACTTGGAGGGTCGGTTTGCCCGTACACAGATACGCAGTATTTT | CASSKLGGSVCPYTDTQYF
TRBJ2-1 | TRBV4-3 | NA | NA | TGCGCCAGCAGCCAAGCCCGGGGGAACCGTTGGGGCAATGAGCAGTTCTTC | CASSQARGNRWGNEQFF
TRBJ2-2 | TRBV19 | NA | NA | TGTGCCAGTAGTATCAGGGGGGGAGGCACCGGGGAGCTGTTTTTT | CASSIRGGGTGELFF
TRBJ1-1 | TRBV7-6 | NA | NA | TGTGCCAGCAGCCAGGACAGGAACACTGAAGCTTTCTTT | CASSQDRNTEAFF
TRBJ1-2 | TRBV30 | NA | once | TGTGCCTGGAGCCTGTTCTCTCGGCCAAACTATGGCTACACCTTC | CAWSLFSRPNYGYTF
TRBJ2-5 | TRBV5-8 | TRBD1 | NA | TGTGCCAGCAGCTTGAACAGGGGGGAGACCCAGTACTTC | CASSLNRGETQYF
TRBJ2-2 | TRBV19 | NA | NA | TGTGCCAGTAGTATAGACCGGGGACTTAACACCGGGGAGCTGTTTTTT | CASSIDRGLNTGELFF
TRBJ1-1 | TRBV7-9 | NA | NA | TGTGCCAGCAGCTTAAAAGGCTGGGACACTGAAGCTTTCTTT | CASSLKGWDTEAFF
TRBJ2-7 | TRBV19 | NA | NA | TGTGCCAGTAAGGCGACAGGTGAAACCTACGAGCAGTACTTC | CASKATGETYEQYF
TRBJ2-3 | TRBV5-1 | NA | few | TGCGCCAGCAGCTTGGGACTGCAGGAAGATACGCAGTATTTT | CASSLGLQEDTQYF